The 30 T cell receptor beta chains reported below all come from one sample, sequenced in a study of blood T cell repertoires in COVID-19. The assay was immunoSEQ multiplex PCR, and TCRdb's table has in-frame clones only and misses some. The sample includes 150,000 to 200,000 clones, about nine tenths of them seen just once. The sequencing input was peripheral blood. These receptors came from a young man with COVID-19, enrolled during active disease.

The gene calls are TRBV5-6 and TRBJ2-7; D is perhaps TRBD1 (6 bases). With 5 bases removed from V and 4 bases from J, the gap between germline ends came to 16 bases. The CDR3 is 14 residues long. Germline lookup yields CDR1 SGHDT and CDR2 YYEEEE. The CDR3 here is CASSEQGTTYEQYF. Here the CDR3 DNA reads TGTGCCAGCAGTGAACAGGGTACTACTTACGAGCAGTACTTC.

The CDR3 is CASNTGGGVYEQFF. CDR3 coding DNA: TGTGCCAGTAATACAGGCGGGGGAGTCTATGAGCAGTTCTTC. V is TRBV2 and J is TRBJ2-1; 7 bases match TRBD2. Germline V gives CDR1 SNHLY, CDR2 FYNNEI. V gave up 9 bases and J gave up 8 bases; unmatched junction bases: 13. CDR3 length: 14 amino acids.

This clone appeared a single time. This chain uses TRBV6-5 with TRBJ2-5; weak D call: TRBD1 (7 bases). The CDR3 is made up of 15 amino acids. Trimming stripped 0 bases from V and 5 bases from J, with 13 bases between. From germline, CDR1 is MNHEY and CDR2 SVGAGI. CDR3 sequence: CASSYSRQGGETQYF. In DNA, the CDR3 is TGTGCCAGCAGTTACTCACGTCAGGGGGGTGAGACCCAGTACTTC.

The chain recombines TRBV2 with TRBJ1-4; D is unresolved. Germline V gene data show CDR1 as SNHLY and CDR2 as FYNNEI. The CDR3 is 15 amino acids. V was shortened by 6 bases and J by 2 bases, with 13 bases between the two germline ends. The CDR3 DNA sequence: TGTGCCAGCAGGGTTGGTGTCGGGACTAATGAAAAACTGTTTTTT. Encoded protein: CASRVGVGTNEKLFF. Based on the CDR3 plus reference TRBV2 and TRBJ1-4, the full variable domain is EPEVTQTPSHQVTQMGQEVILRCVPISNHLYFYWYRQILGQKVEFLVSFYNNEISEKSEIFDDQFSVERPDGSNFTLKIRSTKLEDSAMYFCASRVGVGTNEKLFFGSGTQLSVL.

The table lists this clone with a count of one. This sequence joins TRBV9 and TRBJ2-2; no clear D. Germline assignment: CDR1 SGDLS and CDR2 YYNGEE. The CDR3 length is 13 residues. V was pared by 1 base and J by 4 bases, with 5 bases between. The CDR3 loop is CASSVTGTGELFF. The CDR3, as DNA: TGTGCCAGCAGCGTAACGGGCACCGGGGAGCTGTTTTTT.

The chain uses TRBV5-1 and TRBJ1-2, with D tentatively TRBD1 (6 bases). V was shortened by 5 bases and J by 2 bases, with 13 bases between the two germline ends. CDR1 is SGHRS, CDR2 YFSETQ, per germline. The CDR3 covers 14 residues. CDR3 region: CASSYEQGNYGYTF. CDR3 DNA sequence: TGCGCCAGCAGTTATGAACAGGGAAACTATGGCTACACCTTC.

This clone was seen only once. The CDR3 protein is CASSVGLAGGPQADTQYF. CDR3 DNA: TGTGCCAGCAGCGTGGGACTAGCGGGGGGGCCTCAAGCAGATACGCAGTATTTT. This chain connects TRBV7-2 to TRBJ2-3; 16 bases align to TRBD2. The CDR3 contains 18 residues. Germline V gene data show CDR1 as SGHTA and CDR2 as FQGNSA. V lost 5 bases and J lost 4; bases outside the gene matches: 9.

This clone was counted once. This chain joins TRBV7-3 and TRBJ2-2; 7 bases are shared with TRBD2. Germline CDR1 reads SGHTA; CDR2 reads FQGTGA. The CDR3 has 16 amino acids. With 1 base clipped from V and 4 bases from J, the junction kept 6 bases outside the gene matches. CDR3 bases: TGTGCCAGCAGCTTAAGGGGAGGGGCGAGCACCGGGGAGCTGTTTTTT. It specifies CASSLRGGASTGELFF.

The genes are TRBV19 and TRBJ1-5, with D maybe TRBD1 (5 bases). Germline CDR1 is LNHDA and CDR2 is SQIVND (reference sequence). With 2 bases removed from V and 6 bases from J, the gap between germline ends came to 11 bases. This CDR3 region has 14 residues. CDR3 sequence (DNA): TGTGCCAGTAGTATAAAGCAGGGTGGTCAGCCCCAGCATTTT. Its protein is CASSIKQGGQPQHF.

The V call is TRBV7-3, the J call TRBJ2-5; D perhaps matches TRBD2 (5 bases). Germline CDR1 SGHTA, CDR2 FQGTGA. The CDR3 spans 13 residues. Trimming stripped 4 bases from V and 4 bases from J, with 10 bases between. The DNA of the CDR3 is TGTGCCAGCAGCTGGACTTCCGGAGAGACCCAGTACTTC. This codes for CASSWTSGETQYF.

The chain has TRBV28 and TRBJ2-1, with D possibly being TRBD1 (5 bases). This CDR3 spans 16 amino acids. Germline V gene lookup returns CDR1 MDHEN and CDR2 SYDVKM. Trimming took 7 bases from V and 1 from J, leaving 17 bases between them. CDR3 in amino acids: CASNGADTVSYNEQFF. The CDR3 coding sequence is TGTGCCAGCAATGGGGCAGATACAGTTTCCTACAATGAGCAGTTCTTC.

The chain is built from TRBV9 and TRBJ2-1, with D perhaps TRBD2 (7 bases). Looked up from germline, CDR1 is SGDLS and CDR2 is YYNGEE. V lost 1 base and J 4 bases, leaving 30 bases between the germline ends. The CDR3 consists of 21 residues. This CDR3 is CASSVTLLWGGAERRYNEQFF. The CDR3 DNA sequence: TGTGCCAGCAGCGTAACCCTACTATGGGGGGGGGCCGAAAGAAGGTACAATGAGCAGTTCTTC.

V usage is TRBV7-3 and J usage is TRBJ1-2; D is ambiguous. Per the germline V gene, CDR1 is SGHTA and CDR2 is FQGTGA. The CDR3 runs to 14 residues. V lost 0 bases and J lost 2, with 7 bases in between. The CDR3 region is CASSLTPGNYGYTF. DNA of the CDR3: TGTGCCAGCAGCTTAACCCCGGGAAACTATGGCTACACCTTC.

The genes are TRBV24-1 and TRBJ2-1, with D maybe TRBD2 (6 bases). Germline-derived CDR1 and CDR2 are KGHDR and SFDVKD. V was shortened by 3 bases and J by 1 base, with 12 bases between the two germline ends. This CDR3 region has 16 residues. CDR3 DNA: TGTGCCACCAGTGATGGGTATAGCGGTTCCTACAATGAGCAGTTCTTC. As protein: CATSDGYSGSYNEQFF.

The gene calls are TRBV28 and TRBJ2-1; TRBD2 agrees at 9 bases. The length of the CDR3 is 15 residues. V was pared by 5 bases and J by 4 bases, with 6 bases of the junction left unmatched. Germline V gene lookup returns CDR1 MDHEN and CDR2 SYDVKM. For the CDR3, the DNA is TGTGCCAGCAGTCCCGGGACTAGCAGTTACAATGAGCAGTTCTTC. It translates to CASSPGTSSYNEQFF.

V and J are TRBV9 and TRBJ2-7, with 12 nucleotides matching TRBD1. From germline, CDR1 is SGDLS and CDR2 YYNGEE. With V trimmed by 0 bases and J by 4 bases, 5 bases remained unmatched. CDR3 length: 16 residues. CDR3 loop: CASSVAPGQGAYEQYF. The CDR3, as DNA: TGTGCCAGCAGCGTAGCTCCGGGACAGGGGGCTTACGAGCAGTACTTC.

This clone appeared once. The V and J genes are TRBV9 and TRBJ2-7, with 9 bases fitting TRBD2. J lost 3 bases, V lost 4 bases, and 8 bases had no gene match. The germline V gene encodes CDR1 SGDLS and CDR2 YYNGEE. This CDR3 has 15 residues. The CDR3 loop reads CASSPRTSVDYEQYF. The CDR3 DNA follows: TGTGCCAGCAGCCCTCGGACTAGCGTGGACTACGAGCAGTACTTC.

The chain combines TRBV5-1 with TRBJ1-1; possible D gene TRBD1, 5 bases. V lost 0 bases, J lost 1 base, and 7 bases lay in between. CDR1 SGHRS and CDR2 YFSETQ come from the germline V gene. The CDR3 extends over 14 amino acids. The CDR3 spells CASSLGQPNTEAFF. The CDR3 bases are TGCGCCAGCAGCTTGGGACAGCCGAACACTGAAGCTTTCTTT.

The chain recombines TRBV7-9 with TRBJ1-6; 8 positions match TRBD1. V dropped 5 bases and J dropped 7; count of bases not matched to a gene: 4. Germline loops: CDR1 SEHNR, CDR2 FQNEAQ (reference sequence). The CDR3 is 14 amino acids. CDR3 in amino acids: CASSPGQGNSPLHF. For the CDR3, the DNA is TGTGCCAGCAGCCCTGGACAGGGCAATTCACCCCTCCACTTT.

The chain combines TRBV28 with TRBJ2-7; a possible D gene is TRBD1 (6 bases). There are 16 residues in the CDR3. V was clipped by 1 base and J by 0 bases, with 13 bases between them. From germline, CDR1 is MDHEN and CDR2 SYDVKM. The CDR3 nucleotides are TGTGCCAGCAGTTTATCTGGTAGCAGGGGCTCCTACGAGCAGTACTTC. It encodes CASSLSGSRGSYEQYF.

The rearrangement joins TRBV5-1 to TRBJ1-1; D uncertain. Germline-derived CDR1 and CDR2 are SGHRS and YFSETQ. This CDR3 spans 15 amino acids. The V gene lost 0 bases and the J gene lost 3 bases, with 12 bases spanning the gap. The CDR3 sequence: CASSLGSLRDTEAFF. As DNA, the CDR3 is TGCGCCAGCAGCTTGGGGTCCCTGAGGGACACTGAAGCTTTCTTT.

The rearrangement links TRBV10-3 to TRBJ2-7; TRBD1 matches 7 bases. CDR1 and CDR2 (germline): ENHRY, SYGVKD. The CDR3 is 15 amino acids. V lost 0 bases to trimming and J lost 0 bases; unmatched junction nucleotides: 2. CDR3: CAISESTGNSYEQYF. CDR3 in DNA: TGTGCCATCAGTGAGTCGACAGGGAACTCCTACGAGCAGTACTTC.

The genes are TRBV5-6 and TRBJ1-2, with TRBD1 matching 12 bases. Germline values: CDR1 SGHDT, CDR2 YYEEEE. CDR3 length equals 15 residues. The J segment lost 5 bases and the V segment lost 3 bases, leaving 5 bases of the junction unmatched. The CDR3 protein is CASSSGTGGWYGYTF. CDR3 DNA: TGTGCCAGCAGCTCTGGGACAGGGGGCTGGTATGGCTACACCTTC.

This sequence joins TRBV24-1 and TRBJ2-3; TRBD1 is a possible D gene (5 bases). Trimming removed 1 base at V and 2 bases at J, with 9 bases between. Germline V gives CDR1 KGHDR, CDR2 SFDVKD. This CDR3 has 15 amino acids. The CDR3 bases are TGTGCCACCAGTGATTTAGACAGCCACACAGATACGCAGTATTTT. Protein: CATSDLDSHTDTQYF.

J is TRBJ1-2 and V is TRBV19; the D gene is possibly TRBD1 (6 bases). Germline CDR1 is LNHDA and CDR2 is SQIVND (reference sequence). Trimming took off 2 bases at V and 1 base at J, with 14 bases between the two ends. The CDR3 spans 16 residues. CDR3 loop: CASSIRRDTVNYGYTF. In DNA form, the CDR3 reads TGTGCCAGTAGTATACGCCGGGACACTGTTAACTATGGCTACACCTTC.

This clone was seen once. This chain joins TRBV12-3 or TRBV12-4 and TRBJ2-7; TRBD1 matches at 8 bases. J lost 2 bases, V lost 5 bases, and 2 bases had no gene match. This CDR3 region has 13 residues. The CDR3 loop is CASSGDRTYEQYF. As DNA, the CDR3 is TGTGCCAGCAGTGGGGACAGGACCTACGAGCAGTACTTC.

This clone was seen only once. The genes are TRBV15 and TRBJ1-1; perhaps TRBD1 as D (5 bases). The CDR3 totals 14 residues. Germline V gives CDR1 LNHNV, CDR2 YYDKDF (reference sequence). Trimming removed 2 bases at V and 4 bases at J, with 11 bases between. The DNA for the CDR3 is TGTGCCACCAGCAGAATAGGGGAAGGCACTGAAGCTTTCTTT. Its translation is CATSRIGEGTEAFF.

CDR3 in amino acids: CASSYRQSNQPQHF. The CDR3 coding sequence is TGTGCCAGCAGTTACCGACAGTCTAATCAGCCCCAGCATTTT. V is TRBV6-2 or TRBV6-3 and J is TRBJ1-5, with a possible D match to TRBD1 (5 bases). Germline V lookup: CDR1 MNHEY, CDR2 SVGEGT. The CDR3 totals 14 residues. V was shortened by 2 bases and J by 4 bases, with 9 bases between the two germline ends.

The chain combines TRBV27 with TRBJ1-1; no definite D call. Trimming pared 2 bases from V and 3 bases from J, leaving 10 bases between. The CDR3 is 14 residues long. From germline, CDR1 is MNHEY and CDR2 SMNVEV (reference sequence). CDR3 sequence: CASSLAGRYTEAFF. CDR3 bases: TGTGCCAGCAGTTTAGCGGGCAGGTACACTGAAGCTTTCTTT.

This rearrangement joins TRBV21-1 to TRBJ1-4. TRBV21-1 is a listed pseudogene. The CDR3 has 17 residues. The CDR3: CASSKEGGQPYNEKLFF. The CDR3 DNA reads TGTGCCAGCAGCAAAGAAGGAGGGCAGCCCTATAATGAAAAACTGTTTTTT.